Listed here is a single TCR beta chain. CDR3 length: 16 residues. Trimming removed 2 bases from V and 1 base from J, with 14 bases in between. Germline CDR1 reads MNHNS; CDR2 reads SASEGT. This specimen comes from a study of CD4 T cells in relation to SARS-CoV-2 and coronaviruses. The protocol was immunoSEQ multiplex PCR, while the TCRdb copy is restricted to in-frame clones and leaves out a portion. The sample holds about 38,000 clones, around 89% seen once. The source of this sequence is an adult with COVID-19. The gene calls are TRBV6-1 and TRBJ1-1; D is uncertain. Source material: memory CD4+ T cells from PBMCs. DNA for the CDR3: TGTGCCAGCAGTGAATTTCAATCAGGATCGAACACTGAAGCTTTCTTT. Amino acids: CASSEFQSGSNTEAFF.